A selection of T cell receptor beta chains follows, all from one sample in a study of Ad26.COV2.S vaccination and SARS-CoV-2 variants. Assay used: immunoSEQ multiplex PCR; TCRdb lists only in-frame clones, some missing. Of under 500,000 clones in the sample, about 90% were seen once. This material consisted of peripheral blood, taken in a trial of Ad26.COV2.S vaccine versus placebo. The source of these receptors is a person between 18 and 59 years old who received the Ad26.COV2.S COVID-19 vaccine or a placebo. The conserved cysteine and the conserved F or W are not part of the CDR3 here.

V gene	J gene	CDR3 protein
TRBV7-2	TRBJ2-1	ASSLQDYKGLF
TRBV12-3/TRBV12-4	TRBJ2-5	ASRPTGGETQY
TRBV3-1/TRBV3-2	TRBJ1-3	ASSQLQGNTIY
TRBV7-9	TRBJ1-4	ASSLWTGGRSYEKLF
TRBV6-2/TRBV6-3	TRBJ2-3	ASSSLDYLGTDTQY
TRBV30	TRBJ2-2	AWSVVRGAGELF
TRBV3-1/TRBV3-2	TRBJ1-2	ASSHPDRPLT
TRBV4-3	TRBJ2-3	ASSPFLRTDTQY
TRBV9	TRBJ2-5	ASSVVPGGGETQY
TRBV10-1	TRBJ2-3	ASSETNPGVSDTQY